This T cell receptor (beta chain) was obtained from a study of T-cell memory formation after mild COVID-19. At the level of the study: Clusters were largely donor specific.

The CDR3 sequence is 12 residues long. CDR1 DFQATT and CDR2 SNEGSKA come from the germline V gene (reference sequence). Trimming pared 5 bases from V and 5 bases from J, leaving 12 bases between. This clonotype has only a few counts. TCRdb reprocessed the 5' RACE reads via MiXCR and lists one record per CDR3 protein. The sample includes around 210,000 distinct CDR3 sequences, around 9.5% of them seen just once. The J gene is TRBJ2-5, the V gene TRBV20-1; D unclear. The specimen sequenced was PBMCs or a T cell subset sorted from them (not recorded which). This receptor was taken from a man aged 18 to 29 who had mild COVID-19 (a few samples of this study predate the infection). Cell type and time point are not known. The CDR3 sequence: CSAPRVGETQYF. The CDR3 DNA is TGCAGTGCTCCTCGGGTTGGGGAGACCCAGTACTTC.